A selection of T cell receptor beta chains follows, all from one sample in a study of cytomegalovirus exposure and HLA in healthy donors. Profiled with immunoSEQ multiplex PCR; TCRdb holds only in-frame clones, not every one. The table shows approximately 130,000 clones, with roughly 85% occurring only once. Sequencing input: PBMCs. The receptors were sampled from a boy younger than 18 in good health and CMV-seronegative. The CDR3 runs from the conserved cysteine through the conserved F or W. Each record gives: CDR3 protein, CDR3 DNA, V gene, clone size, D gene, J gene. A D gene is named only where the DNA matches it firmly. A clone size is listed for some rows: how often the clone was seen (once, few, many), or a class if it is expanded.

CDR3: CSGSTTYYNEQFF
DNA: TGCAGCGGTTCCACCACTTATTACAATGAGCAGTTCTTC
V: TRBV29-1
size: .
D: .
J: TRBJ2-1

CDR3: CASSHRRPDRVVADTQYF
DNA: TGCGCCAGCAGTCACCGCCGACCGGACAGGGTGGTCGCAGATACGCAGTATTTT
V: TRBV23-1
size: .
D: TRBD1
J: TRBJ2-3

CDR3: CSARLAGAGELFF
DNA: TGCAGCGCCCGGTTGGCGGGAGCCGGGGAGCTGTTTTTT
V: TRBV29-1
size: .
D: TRBD2
J: TRBJ2-2

CDR3: CAWTPGLAGGPADTQYF
DNA: TGTGCCTGGACTCCGGGACTAGCGGGAGGGCCGGCAGATACGCAGTATTTT
V: TRBV30
size: .
D: TRBD2
J: TRBJ2-3

CDR3: CASSPSSAGRGEQYF
DNA: TGTGCCAGCAGCCCTTCTAGCGCCGGGCGGGGCGAGCAGTACTTC
V: TRBV6-5
size: .
D: .
J: TRBJ2-7

CDR3: CASSIGTGNTEAFF
DNA: TGTGCCAGCAGCATCGGGACAGGGAACACTGAAGCTTTCTTT
V: TRBV7-2
size: .
D: TRBD1
J: TRBJ1-1

CDR3: CASRYSGANTGELFF
DNA: TGCGCCAGCAGATATAGCGGGGCGAACACCGGGGAGCTGTTTTTT
V: TRBV5-1
size: once
D: TRBD2
J: TRBJ2-2

CDR3: CASSYSYNEQFF
DNA: TGTGCCAGCAGTTACTCCTACAATGAGCAGTTCTTC
V: TRBV7-9
size: few
D: .
J: TRBJ2-1

CDR3: CASNPGTASYEQYF
DNA: TGTGCCAGCAACCCCGGGACAGCCTCCTACGAGCAGTACTTC
V: TRBV19
size: .
D: TRBD1
J: TRBJ2-7

CDR3: CASSYPSPGETQYF
DNA: TGTGCCAGCAGTTACCCCTCCCCCGGGGAGACCCAGTACTTC
V: TRBV7-9
size: .
D: .
J: TRBJ2-5

CDR3: CASSPTGGPNTGELFF
DNA: TGCGCCAGCAGTCCGACGGGGGGCCCGAACACCGGGGAGCTGTTTTTT
V: TRBV23-1
size: once
D: .
J: TRBJ2-2

CDR3: CASSSRLAGGRNEQFF
DNA: TGTGCCAGCAGCTCGAGACTAGCGGGAGGGAGGAATGAGCAGTTCTTC
V: TRBV5-4
size: .
D: TRBD2
J: TRBJ2-1

CDR3: CASSQREGPGETQYF
DNA: TGTGCCAGCAGCCAGAGGGAGGGCCCGGGAGAGACCCAGTACTTC
V: TRBV13
size: .
D: TRBD2
J: TRBJ2-5

CDR3: CASKDSSYEQYF
DNA: TGTGCCAGCAAAGATAGCTCCTACGAGCAGTACTTC
V: TRBV6-5
size: .
D: .
J: TRBJ2-7

CDR3: CASSSSTGGNSGNTIYF
DNA: TGTGCCAGCAGCTCGTCGACAGGGGGTAACTCTGGAAACACCATATATTTT
V: TRBV13
size: .
D: TRBD1
J: TRBJ1-3

CDR3: CASSVEGAPNTEAFF
DNA: TGTGCCAGCAGCGTAGAGGGGGCACCGAACACTGAAGCTTTCTTT
V: TRBV9
size: once
D: TRBD1
J: TRBJ1-1

CDR3: CASSPPAPGGDTQYF
DNA: TGTGCCAGCTCACCCCCGGCGCCCGGGGGAGATACGCAGTATTTT
V: TRBV18
size: few
D: .
J: TRBJ2-3

CDR3: CASSPSGRAVDTQYF
DNA: TGTGCCAGCAGCCCAAGCGGGAGGGCCGTAGATACGCAGTATTTT
V: TRBV27
size: .
D: TRBD2
J: TRBJ2-3

CDR3: CASSPLAGFTEAFF
DNA: TGTGCCAGCTCACCACTCGCAGGGTTCACTGAAGCTTTCTTT
V: TRBV18
size: few
D: .
J: TRBJ1-1

CDR3: CATSRDGIGNQPQHF
DNA: TGTGCCACCAGCAGAGACGGGATCGGCAATCAGCCCCAGCATTTT
V: TRBV15
size: .
D: .
J: TRBJ1-5

CDR3: CASSPRRLEGNEKLFF
DNA: TGTGCCAGCAGCCCTAGACGACTGGAGGGTAATGAAAAACTGTTTTTT
V: TRBV7-9
size: .
D: .
J: TRBJ1-4

CDR3: CASRVGQGKETQYF
DNA: TGTGCCAGCAGGGTGGGACAGGGCAAGGAGACCCAGTACTTC
V: TRBV6-1
size: .
D: TRBD1
J: TRBJ2-5

CDR3: CASRQGLSTDTQYF
DNA: TGTGCCAGCAGGCAGGGGTTAAGCACAGATACGCAGTATTTT
V: TRBV6-5
size: .
D: .
J: TRBJ2-3

CDR3: CASSSGQADYGYTF
DNA: TGTGCCAGCAGCTCAGGACAGGCGGACTATGGCTACACCTTC
V: TRBV7-9
size: .
D: TRBD1
J: TRBJ1-2

CDR3: CASSQDWGKGAHEQYF
DNA: TGCGCCAGCAGCCAAGATTGGGGAAAGGGGGCCCACGAGCAGTACTTC
V: TRBV4-3
size: few
D: TRBD1
J: TRBJ2-7

CDR3: CASSGGRLAGGDEQYF
DNA: TGTGCCAGCAGCGGGGGCCGACTAGCGGGAGGCGACGAGCAGTACTTC
V: TRBV5-4
size: .
D: TRBD2
J: TRBJ2-7

CDR3: CAWSGRYGYTF
DNA: TGTGCCTGGAGTGGTAGATATGGCTACACCTTC
V: TRBV30
size: .
D: .
J: TRBJ1-2

CDR3: CASSEPGGYEQYF
DNA: TGTGCCAGCAGTGAACCAGGGGGTTACGAGCAGTACTTC
V: TRBV6-1
size: .
D: TRBD1
J: TRBJ2-7

CDR3: CASSLRGYNSPLHF
DNA: TGTGCCAGCAGTTTACGGGGCTATAATTCACCCCTCCACTTT
V: TRBV28
size: .
D: .
J: TRBJ1-6

CDR3: CASSTGGAVNEKLFF
DNA: TGTGCCAGCAGCACCGGGGGGGCAGTTAATGAAAAACTGTTTTTT
V: TRBV7-9
size: .
D: .
J: TRBJ1-4

CDR3: CASSYEKGARDTQYF
DNA: TGTGCCAGCAGTTACGAGAAGGGGGCACGGGATACGCAGTATTTT
V: TRBV6-5
size: .
D: TRBD1
J: TRBJ2-3

CDR3: CASSYIQGHEQFF
DNA: TGTGCCAGCAGTTACATTCAGGGCCATGAGCAGTTCTTC
V: TRBV6-5
size: .
D: .
J: TRBJ2-1

CDR3: CASSAGGTKETQYF
DNA: TGTGCCAGCAGTGCGGGGGGGACGAAGGAGACCCAGTACTTC
V: TRBV6-1
size: few
D: TRBD2
J: TRBJ2-5

CDR3: CASSQDGLAGSYEQYF
DNA: TGCGCCAGCAGCCAAGACGGACTAGCGGGAAGCTACGAGCAGTACTTC
V: TRBV4-1
size: .
D: TRBD2
J: TRBJ2-7

CDR3: CASSPRDLQETQYF
DNA: TGTGCCAGCAGCCCGCGGGACCTCCAAGAGACCCAGTACTTC
V: TRBV2
size: .
D: .
J: TRBJ2-5

CDR3: CASSLLRGNTEAFF
DNA: TGCGCCAGCAGCTTGCTCAGGGGAAACACTGAAGCTTTCTTT
V: TRBV5-1
size: .
D: .
J: TRBJ1-1

CDR3: CASSQSGRTSNNYEQYF
DNA: TGTGCCAGCAGCCAATCGGGAAGGACTAGCAACAACTACGAGCAGTACTTC
V: TRBV4-2
size: few
D: TRBD2
J: TRBJ2-7

CDR3: CAWTEIYQETQYF
DNA: TGTGCCTGGACGGAGATATACCAAGAGACCCAGTACTTC
V: TRBV30
size: .
D: .
J: TRBJ2-5

CDR3: CATSIPGDANTEAFF
DNA: TGTGCCACCAGCATACCAGGGGACGCGAACACTGAAGCTTTCTTT
V: TRBV15
size: .
D: .
J: TRBJ1-1

CDR3: CASSLGGTTDTQYF
DNA: TGTGCCAGCAGCTTAGGCGGGACCACAGATACGCAGTATTTT
V: TRBV11-3
size: .
D: .
J: TRBJ2-3

CDR3: CASSPGGGGRLGETQYF
DNA: TGTGCCAGTAGCCCTGGAGGGGGCGGGAGGTTAGGAGAGACCCAGTACTTC
V: TRBV19
size: .
D: .
J: TRBJ2-5

CDR3: CASRKRETDTQYF
DNA: TGTGCCAGCAGAAAGCGGGAGACAGATACGCAGTATTTT
V: TRBV11-3
size: .
D: TRBD2
J: TRBJ2-3

CDR3: CASSSGFEQFF
DNA: TGTGCCAGCAGCTCAGGGTTTGAGCAGTTCTTC
V: TRBV7-9
size: .
D: .
J: TRBJ2-1

CDR3: CATEFASGNTIYF
DNA: TGTGCCACGGAGTTCGCCTCTGGAAACACCATATATTTT
V: TRBV19
size: .
D: .
J: TRBJ1-3

CDR3: CASSLTGTGNSNQPQHF
DNA: TGTGCCAGTAGTCTCACTGGGACAGGGAATAGCAATCAGCCCCAGCATTTT
V: TRBV19
size: .
D: TRBD1
J: TRBJ1-5

CDR3: CAWCSRLLYNEQFF
DNA: TGTGCCTGGTGCTCTAGGCTTCTCTACAATGAGCAGTTCTTC
V: TRBV30
size: .
D: .
J: TRBJ2-1

CDR3: CSSSEAGSDEQYF
DNA: TGCAGCTCCTCGGAGGCGGGATCTGACGAGCAGTACTTC
V: TRBV29-1
size: once
D: .
J: TRBJ2-7

CDR3: CASSRTGGPYTF
DNA: TGTGCCAGCAGTCGGACAGGTGGGCCCTACACCTTC
V: TRBV6-5
size: .
D: TRBD1
J: TRBJ1-2

CDR3: CASRGPDRGIHEQFF
DNA: TGTGCCAGCAGAGGGCCTGACAGGGGGATCCATGAGCAGTTCTTC
V: TRBV27
size: .
D: TRBD1
J: TRBJ2-1

CDR3: CASSQDQGAVNEQYF
DNA: TGCGCCAGCAGCCAAGATCAGGGGGCAGTGAACGAGCAGTACTTC
V: TRBV4-1
size: few
D: TRBD1
J: TRBJ2-7

CDR3: CASRLAGGVSGANVLTF
DNA: TGTGCCAGCCGTCTAGCGGGAGGTGTTTCTGGGGCCAACGTCCTGACTTTC
V: TRBV18
size: .
D: TRBD2
J: TRBJ2-6

CDR3: CASRWGQGGTEAFF
DNA: TGTGCCAGCAGGTGGGGACAGGGCGGTACTGAAGCTTTCTTT
V: TRBV6-5
size: .
D: TRBD1
J: TRBJ1-1

CDR3: CAISEGTLSYGYTF
DNA: TGTGCCATCAGTGAAGGGACACTGTCTTATGGCTACACCTTC
V: TRBV10-3
size: .
D: .
J: TRBJ1-2